Detailed here is one T cell receptor beta chain. Its antigen is undetermined. These data belong to a study of early stage breast cancer tumors. In the study overall: ER+/PR+/HER2- status applied to about 80% of the 16 invasive breast tumors.

Only in-frame clones appear in the TCRdb table, and some are missing; sequencing was by immunoSEQ multiplex PCR. The table lists more than 55,000 clones, 75% to 90% of them singletons. This CDR3 comprises 11 residues. Per the germline V gene, CDR1 is SGHAT and CDR2 is FQNNGV. Study results and caveats: Compared with adjacent normal breast, tumors showed about 2.5-fold denser, more clonal T cells. Commonly generated sequences made up most enriched TCRB sequences shared between patients. In about 85% of the 16 patients, blood comparison separated tumor from normal breast.

Sequenced input: blood. This TCR derives from a person aged 35 to 50 with breast cancer. V gene TRBV11-2 combines with J gene TRBJ2-5; unclear D gene. The J call may be in error: the DNA end matches TRBJ2-7 better. The CDR3 nucleotides are TGTGCCAGCGGCTCGACCTACGAGCAGTACTTC. Protein product: CASGSTYEQYF.